This TCR beta chain was profiled in a study of cytomegalovirus exposure and HLA in healthy donors. Turning to the study itself: In an earlier analysis, 95 million to 140 million unique TCR beta sequences were found from 200 million or so T cells.

Germline CDR1 is MGHRA and CDR2 is YSYEKL. This CDR3 has 13 residues. Trimming removed 4 bases from V and 4 bases from J, with 9 bases in between. The PCR made use of 60 Vbeta and 13 Jbeta primers. Assay used: immunoSEQ multiplex PCR; TCRdb lists only in-frame clones, some missing. The sample lists about 150,000 clones, roughly 64% occurring once. Whole-study findings and limits: When analyzed later, the rates of TCR association showed variation by HLA locus, with DRB1 the most and HLA-C the fewest. Researchers had no immune exposure information except CMV serostatus available.

Comment on this clone: What it recognizes is unknown.

The source material was PBMCs. The genes are TRBV4-1 and TRBJ2-3; weak D call: TRBD2 (5 bases). The clonotype originates from a woman in her 30s in good health and CMV-seropositive. The CDR3 loop reads CASSLSAADTQYF. The CDR3 nucleotides read TGCGCCAGCAGCCTTAGCGCGGCAGATACGCAGTATTTT.